Listed here are 31 T cell receptor beta chains from one sample, sequenced in a study of response to subunit inactivated influenza vaccine. A single record per CDR3 protein comes from TCRdb applying MiXCR to the RT-PCR reads. Of fewer than 800,000 distinct CDR3 sequences listed, more than 15% are singletons. This sample comprised PBMCs from blood, obtained less than 13 days after vaccination. The receptors were gathered from a man over 45 who received an inactivated influenza vaccine.

V gene TRBV4-3 combines with J gene TRBJ2-1; 9 bases agree with TRBD2. Germline-derived CDR1 and CDR2 are LGHNA and YSLEER. V was clipped by 0 bases and J by 9 bases; unmatched bases: 9. The CDR3 covers 16 residues. The CDR3 region has the DNA TGCGCCAGCAGCCAAGATTTAAGGGCTAGCGGGATTGAGCAGTTCTTC. Translated: CASSQDLRASGIEQFF.

The chain carries TRBV6-1 and TRBJ2-1; 8 bases fit TRBD1. CDR1 is MNHNS, CDR2 SASEGT, per germline. The CDR3 spans 14 residues. Losses at the gene ends were 3 bases for V and 7 bases for J; bases not matched to a gene: 5. CDR3 amino acids: CASSDRQGWNEQFF. The CDR3 DNA is TGTGCCAGCAGTGACCGACAGGGGTGGAATGAGCAGTTCTTC.

This clonotype was counted many times. The gene calls are TRBV7-2 and TRBJ2-2; possibly TRBD2 for D (5 bases). The ends were cut back, 5 bases at V and 8 bases at J, with 12 bases in the middle. Looked up from germline, CDR1 is SGHTA and CDR2 is FQGNSA. There are 13 residues in the CDR3. CDR3 in DNA: TGTGCCAGCAGCAAAGCGGCTTCAGGGGAGCTGTTTTTT. Translating gives CASSKAASGELFF.

The chain recombines TRBV5-1 with TRBJ2-2, with 13 bases aligning to TRBD2. The CDR3 length is 19 residues. The germline V gene encodes CDR1 SGHRS and CDR2 YFSETQ. Germline trimming cut 2 bases from V and 1 base from J; bases unmatched to any gene: 8. CDR3 DNA sequence: TGCGCCAGCAGCTTCACTAGCGGGAGGGCCTCGTTGAACACCGGGGAGCTGTTTTTT. The encoded protein is CASSFTSGRASLNTGELFF. The full variable domain, in which reference TRBV5-1 and TRBJ2-2 provide the parts outside the CDR3, is KAGVTQTPRYLIKTRGQQVTLSCSPISGHRSVSWYQQTPGQGLQFLFEYFSETQRNKGNFPGRFSGRQFSNSRSEMNVSTLELGDSALYLCASSFTSGRASLNTGELFFGEGSRLTVL.

This clonotype was observed at least ten times. V and J are TRBV12-3 or TRBV12-4 and TRBJ2-2; the D is unclear. The CDR3 covers 15 residues. With 6 bases removed from V and 1 base from J, the gap between germline ends came to 12 bases. As DNA, the CDR3 is TGTGCCAGCAGACCCTCTGGAGAGAACACCGGGGAGCTGTTTTTT. Protein product: CASRPSGENTGELFF.

CDR3 loop: CASSYYGQRRETQYF. The CDR3 DNA follows: TGTGCCAGCAGCTACTACGGACAGAGAAGGGAGACCCAGTACTTC. The chain couples TRBV5-5 to TRBJ2-5; the D gene is possibly TRBD1 (6 bases). The CDR3 has 15 amino acids. Germline CDR1 reads SGHKS; CDR2 reads YYEKEE (reference sequence). The V end was cut by 3 bases, the J end by 5 bases, with 17 bases between.

This clonotype was found a few times. V and J are TRBV24-1 and TRBJ1-1, with D hard to call. V lost 5 bases and J lost 1, with 10 bases in between. CDR1 KGHDR and CDR2 SFDVKD come from the germline V gene. This CDR3 comprises 14 residues. The CDR3 loop reads CATSGTDGNTEAFF. The DNA of the CDR3 is TGTGCCACCAGTGGGACGGACGGGAACACTGAAGCTTTCTTT.

The sample holds many counts of this clonotype. In DNA form, the CDR3 reads TGTGCCAGCAGTCGGGACACCGGTCGCGACGAGCAGTACTTC. The encoded protein is CASSRDTGRDEQYF. This sequence joins TRBV12-3 or TRBV12-4 and TRBJ2-7, with D perhaps TRBD1 (6 bases). CDR3 length: 14 residues. Trimming pared 5 bases from V and 5 bases from J, leaving 16 bases between.

V is TRBV28 and J is TRBJ2-7, with no clear D. Germline loops: CDR1 MDHEN, CDR2 SYDVKM. The CDR3 spans 14 residues. Trimming left V 2 bases short and J 0 bases short, with 8 bases between. The CDR3 sequence is CASSLPTSSYEQYF. In DNA, the CDR3 is TGTGCCAGCAGTTTACCGACAAGCTCCTACGAGCAGTACTTC.

The genes are TRBV3-1 and TRBJ1-6; no reliable D call. Germline values: CDR1 LGHDT, CDR2 YNNKEL (reference sequence). The V end was cut by 4 bases, the J end by 10 bases, with 8 bases between. The CDR3 loop spans 12 amino acids. This chain's CDR3 is CASSLSWSPLHF. CDR3 bases: TGTGCCAGCAGCCTGAGTTGGTCACCCCTCCACTTT.

This sequence joins TRBV24-1 and TRBJ2-1; the D is unclear. Germline CDR1 reads KGHDR; CDR2 reads SFDVKD. The CDR3 sequence is 15 residues long. Trimming cost V 4 bases and J 0 bases, with 9 bases left between them. CDR3 DNA: TGTGCCACCAGTGACCCGGGCGGCTCCTACAATGAGCAGTTCTTC. Residues: CATSDPGGSYNEQFF.

The chain recombines TRBV7-4 with TRBJ1-5; maybe TRBD1 (5 bases). The CDR3 sequence is 17 residues long. The V end was cut by 1 base, the J end by 2 bases, with 15 bases between. Germline loops: CDR1 SGHVT, CDR2 SQSDAQ. The CDR3 loop is CASSLVRSGQGNQPQHF. In nucleotides, the CDR3 is TGTGCCAGCAGCTTAGTCAGGTCGGGGCAGGGCAATCAGCCCCAGCATTTT.

The chain carries TRBV6-5 and TRBJ1-4; D is perhaps TRBD1 (5 bases). The CDR3 has 13 amino acids. The V gene lost 7 bases and the J gene lost 8 bases, with 14 bases spanning the gap. Germline V CDR1 and CDR2: MNHEY, SVGAGI. The CDR3 protein is CASTWGGSEKLFF. CDR3 nucleotides: TGTGCCAGCACTTGGGGGGGTTCCGAAAAACTGTTTTTT.

The chain couples TRBV7-9 to TRBJ2-1; 8 bases are a match to TRBD2. Trimming removed 8 bases from V and 14 bases from J; junction bases left unmatched: 14. Germline V CDR1 and CDR2: SEHNR, FQNEAQ (reference sequence). This CDR3 has 13 residues. The CDR3, as DNA: TGTGCCAGCTGTATCTCAGCGGGAGACACTGAGTTCTTC. The encoded protein is CASCISAGDTEFF.

There are a few counts of this clonotype. The chain employs TRBV20-1 and TRBJ1-2; 7 bases align to TRBD1. The trim removed 0 bases at V and 4 bases at J, leaving 8 bases unmatched. The CDR3 sequence is 15 residues long. From germline, CDR1 is DFQATT and CDR2 SNEGSKA (reference sequence). The CDR3 region has the DNA TGCAGTGCTAGAGACGTCAGGGGGGCCGGCTATGGCTACACCTTC. Protein product: CSARDVRGAGYGYTF.

The rearrangement uses TRBV7-9 and TRBJ2-5, with a weak D call TRBD1 (5 bases). V lost 5 bases and J 3 bases, leaving 10 bases between the germline ends. The CDR3 has 13 residues. Germline V gives CDR1 SEHNR, CDR2 FQNEAQ (reference sequence). CDR3: CASSQDSKETQYF. DNA of the CDR3: TGTGCCAGCAGCCAAGACAGTAAAGAGACCCAGTACTTC.

The chain couples TRBV30 to TRBJ1-6, with D possibly matching TRBD1 (5 bases). The CDR3 runs to 15 residues. V lost 0 bases and J lost 10, with 16 bases in between. In germline, CDR1 is GTSNPN, CDR2 SVGIG (reference sequence). The CDR3: CAWSVWLRDGSPLHF. CDR3 coding DNA: TGTGCCTGGAGTGTATGGCTCAGGGACGGGTCACCCCTCCACTTT.

V is TRBV6-4 and J is TRBJ2-4; D ambiguous. The V and J ends lost 3 bases and 5 bases respectively, with 8 bases between them. Germline CDR1 and CDR2: MRHNA and SNTAGT. The CDR3 consists of 13 residues. DNA of the CDR3: TGTGCCAGCAGTGAACCCGTTCAAAACATTCAGTACTTC. It specifies CASSEPVQNIQYF.

V is TRBV3-1 and J is TRBJ2-3; D is undetermined. This CDR3 spans 13 amino acids. Trimming stripped 0 bases from V and 8 bases from J, with 9 bases between. Germline V CDR1 and CDR2: LGHDT, YNNKEL (reference sequence). CDR3 sequence: CASSQEAQSTQYF. The CDR3 coding sequence is TGTGCCAGCAGCCAAGAAGCACAGTCTACGCAGTATTTT.

The chain recombines TRBV3-1 with TRBJ1-1; D possibly corresponds to TRBD1 (5 bases). This CDR3 spans 17 amino acids. Trimming left V 5 bases short and J 0 bases short, with 19 bases between. Germline V lookup: CDR1 LGHDT, CDR2 YNNKEL (reference sequence). The DNA of the CDR3 is TGTGCCAGCAGCTGCCAGAAGTGGGGGGGAATGAACACTGAAGCTTTCTTT. It yields the protein CASSCQKWGGMNTEAFF.

The rearrangement links TRBV5-8 to TRBJ2-7; D remains unclear. Per germline, CDR1 SGHTS and CDR2 YDEGEE. V was trimmed by 0 bases and J by 2 bases, leaving 9 bases between them. This CDR3 is built from 14 residues. For the CDR3, the DNA is TGTGCCAGCAGCTTGGGACAAAGAACCTACGAGCAGTACTTC. It encodes CASSLGQRTYEQYF.

This clonotype has a handful of counts. V usage is TRBV4-3 and J usage is TRBJ1-1; D gene uncertain. The V and J ends lost 1 base and 1 base respectively, with 10 bases between them. Germline values: CDR1 LGHNA, CDR2 YSLEER. This CDR3 is 15 amino acids long. CDR3: CASSQAGIRNTEAFF. The CDR3 nucleotides are TGCGCCAGCAGCCAAGCAGGCATCAGGAACACTGAAGCTTTCTTT.

The chain carries TRBV5-1 and TRBJ2-3; possibly TRBD1 for D (6 bases). Trimming took 0 bases from V and 0 from J, leaving 11 bases between them. Germline CDR1 and CDR2: SGHRS and YFSETQ. This CDR3 is built from 16 residues. CDR3 sequence: CASSLAGQGSTDTQYF. In DNA, the CDR3 is TGCGCCAGCAGCTTGGCCGGGCAGGGGAGCACAGATACGCAGTATTTT.

V is TRBV7-9 and J is TRBJ2-3; possibly TRBD1 for D (5 bases). This CDR3 spans 14 amino acids. The germline V gene encodes CDR1 SEHNR and CDR2 FQNEAQ (reference sequence). Trimming pared 3 bases from V and 7 bases from J, leaving 14 bases between. CDR3 amino acids: CASSFTKGAYTQYF. In DNA form, the CDR3 reads TGTGCCAGCAGCTTTACCAAAGGGGCATATACGCAGTATTTT.

The sample holds one count of this clonotype. J is TRBJ2-5 and V is TRBV5-1; D is unclear. This CDR3 is 12 amino acids long. Per the germline V gene, CDR1 is SGHRS and CDR2 is YFSETQ. Deletions cut 0 bases from V and 6 bases from J, with 6 bases between. The CDR3 here is CASSLAGKTQYF. DNA of the CDR3: TGCGCCAGCAGCTTGGCCGGCAAGACCCAGTACTTC.

The chain links TRBV2 to TRBJ2-3; D ambiguous. V shed 1 base and J shed 6 bases, with 8 bases lying between them. Germline V gene sequence: CDR1 SNHLY, CDR2 FYNNEI. This CDR3 spans 13 amino acids. The CDR3 sequence: CASSEVRLDTQYF. CDR3 bases: TGTGCCAGCAGTGAAGTCCGGCTGGATACGCAGTATTTT.

This clonotype was seen more than once but under ten times. The V gene is TRBV18, the J gene TRBJ1-1, with a possible D match to TRBD1 (6 bases). CDR1 and CDR2 (germline): KGHSH, LQKENI. V was pared by 1 base and J by 3 bases, with 15 bases between. The CDR3 contains 16 residues. CDR3 bases: TGTGCCAGCTCACCACGACCAGGGGTGGGTGACACTGAAGCTTTCTTT. Residues: CASSPRPGVGDTEAFF.

J is TRBJ1-3 and V is TRBV25-1; 7 positions agree with TRBD1. Germline V gives CDR1 MGHDK, CDR2 SYGVNS. V lost 7 bases to trimming and J lost 0 bases; unmatched junction nucleotides: 3. This CDR3 has 14 residues. CDR3 DNA: TGTGCCAGCAAGGGGGCGAACTCTGGAAACACCATATATTTT. It translates to CASKGANSGNTIYF.

The rearrangement uses TRBV11-2 and TRBJ2-3, with a possible D match to TRBD2 (6 bases). Germline V lookup: CDR1 SGHAT, CDR2 FQNNGV. The ends were cut back, 1 base at V and 1 base at J, with 9 bases in the middle. CDR3 length equals 15 residues. CDR3 sequence (DNA): TGTGCCAGCAGCTTAGTTTGGGGGGGCACAGATACGCAGTATTTT. This encodes CASSLVWGGTDTQYF. The full variable domain, completed using reference TRBV11-2 and TRBJ2-3, is EAGVAQSPRYKIIEKRQSVAFWCNPISGHATLYWYQQILGQGPKLLIQFQNNGVVDDSQLPKDRFSAERLKGVDSTLKIQPAKLEDSAVYLCASSLVWGGTDTQYFGPGTRLTVL.

This clonotype was observed a handful of times. The chain combines TRBV6-1 with TRBJ2-1, with 9 nucleotides matching TRBD1. Germline V gene lookup returns CDR1 MNHNS and CDR2 SASEGT. The CDR3 is made up of 15 amino acids. V shed 8 bases, J shed 7 bases, and the junction held 12 bases outside the gene matches. The CDR3 spells CASSPPGQGGNEQFF. In nucleotides, the CDR3 is TGTGCCAGCTCGCCTCCGGGACAGGGTGGTAATGAGCAGTTCTTC.

This clonotype was recorded at least ten times. The genes are TRBV10-3 and TRBJ2-2; the D call may be TRBD1 or TRBD2 (5 bases each). Germline CDR1 reads ENHRY; CDR2 reads SYGVKD. Trimming removed 4 bases from V and 7 bases from J, with 10 bases in between. The CDR3 extends over 13 amino acids. The DNA of the CDR3 is TGTGCCATCAGTGGGGACCCCAGCGGGGAGCTGTTTTTT. Translation: CAISGDPSGELFF.